This T cell receptor beta chain stems from a study of coeliac disease. At the level of the study: Without high-resolution HLA typing, biased TRBV7-2 usage was queried.

Measured with immunoSEQ multiplex PCR; TCRdb has only the in-frame clones, and not every one. This sample has some 1,400 clones, with roughly 87% found just once. V shed 5 bases, J shed 5 bases, and the junction held 1 base outside the gene matches. The CDR3 spans 13 residues. Germline V CDR1 and CDR2: MNHEY, SMNVEV (reference sequence). Overall study results and limits: Unbiased detection of gliadin-specific T cells was judged not feasible with this approach. Intraepithelial and lamina propria fractions were not highly pure, so cross-contamination was possible.

For this clone: Its antigen is unidentified.

The specimen sequenced was lymphocytes from the gut lamina propria. The source is a woman under 30 with active celiac disease. The chain joins TRBV27 to TRBJ2-3; 10 bases agree with TRBD2. The CDR3 sequence is CASSRTSGDTQYF. DNA for the CDR3: TGTGCCAGCAGTAGGACTAGCGGAGATACGCAGTATTTT.